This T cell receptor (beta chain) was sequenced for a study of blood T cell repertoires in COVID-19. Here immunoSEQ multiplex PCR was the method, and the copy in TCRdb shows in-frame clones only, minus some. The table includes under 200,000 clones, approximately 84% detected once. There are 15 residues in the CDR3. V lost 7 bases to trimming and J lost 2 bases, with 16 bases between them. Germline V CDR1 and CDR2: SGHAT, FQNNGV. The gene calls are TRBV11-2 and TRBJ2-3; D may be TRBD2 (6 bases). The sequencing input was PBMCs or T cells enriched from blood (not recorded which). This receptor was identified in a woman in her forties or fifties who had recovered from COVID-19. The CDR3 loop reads CASTLGVADTDTQYF. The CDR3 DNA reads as TGTGCCAGCACCTTGGGGGTAGCGGACACAGATACGCAGTATTTT.